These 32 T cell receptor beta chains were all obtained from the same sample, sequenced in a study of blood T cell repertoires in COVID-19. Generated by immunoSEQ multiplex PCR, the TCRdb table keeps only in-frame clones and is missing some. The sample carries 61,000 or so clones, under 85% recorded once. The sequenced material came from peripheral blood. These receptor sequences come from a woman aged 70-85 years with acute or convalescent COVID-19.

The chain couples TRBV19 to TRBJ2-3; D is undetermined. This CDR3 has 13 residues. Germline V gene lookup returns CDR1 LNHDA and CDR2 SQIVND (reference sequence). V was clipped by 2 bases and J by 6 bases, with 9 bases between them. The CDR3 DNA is TGTGCCAGTAGTATAAATTTCGTGGATACGCAGTATTTT. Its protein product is CASSINFVDTQYF.

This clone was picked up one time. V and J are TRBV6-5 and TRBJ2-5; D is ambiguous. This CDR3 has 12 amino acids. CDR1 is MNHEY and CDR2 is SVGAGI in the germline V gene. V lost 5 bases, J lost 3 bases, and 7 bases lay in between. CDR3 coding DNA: TGTGCCAGCAGTCAGACAAAAGAGACCCAGTACTTC. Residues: CASSQTKETQYF.

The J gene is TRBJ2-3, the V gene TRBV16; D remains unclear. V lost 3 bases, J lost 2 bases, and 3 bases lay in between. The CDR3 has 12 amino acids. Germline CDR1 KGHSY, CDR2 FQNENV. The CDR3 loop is CASSHSTDTQYF. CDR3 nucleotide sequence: TGTGCCAGCAGCCACTCCACAGATACGCAGTATTTT. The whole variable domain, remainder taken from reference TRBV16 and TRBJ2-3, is GEEVAQTPKHLVRGEGQKAKLYCAPIKGHSYVFWYQQVLKNEFKFLISFQNENVFDETGMPKERFSAKCLPNSPCSLEIQATKLEDSAVYFCASSHSTDTQYFGPGTRLTVL.

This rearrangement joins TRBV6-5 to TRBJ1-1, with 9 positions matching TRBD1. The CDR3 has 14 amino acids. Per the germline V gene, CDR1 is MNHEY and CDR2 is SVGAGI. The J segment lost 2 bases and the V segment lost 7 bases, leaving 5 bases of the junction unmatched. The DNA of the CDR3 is TGTGCCAGCAAACAGGGGGCCTTTAACACTGAAGCTTTCTTT. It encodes CASKQGAFNTEAFF.

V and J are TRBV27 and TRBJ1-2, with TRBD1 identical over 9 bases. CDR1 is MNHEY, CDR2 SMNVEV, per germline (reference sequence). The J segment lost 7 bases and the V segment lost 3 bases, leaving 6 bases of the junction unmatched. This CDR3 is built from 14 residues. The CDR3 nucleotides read TGTGCCAGCAGTTTGTCCCGGGACAGGGCTGGCTACACCTTC. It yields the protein CASSLSRDRAGYTF.

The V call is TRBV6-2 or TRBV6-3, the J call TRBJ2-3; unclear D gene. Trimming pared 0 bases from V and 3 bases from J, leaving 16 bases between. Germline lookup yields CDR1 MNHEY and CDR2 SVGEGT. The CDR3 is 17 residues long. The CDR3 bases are TGTGCCAGCAGTTACTCGTCTAGGCGATCCTGGACAGATACGCAGTATTTT. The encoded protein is CASSYSSRRSWTDTQYF.

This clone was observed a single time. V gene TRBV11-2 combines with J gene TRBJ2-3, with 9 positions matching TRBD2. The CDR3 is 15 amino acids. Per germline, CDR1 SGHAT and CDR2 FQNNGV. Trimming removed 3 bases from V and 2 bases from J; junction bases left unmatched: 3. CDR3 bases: TGTGCCAGCAGCTTGGGACTAGCTTTCACAGATACGCAGTATTTT. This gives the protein CASSLGLAFTDTQYF.

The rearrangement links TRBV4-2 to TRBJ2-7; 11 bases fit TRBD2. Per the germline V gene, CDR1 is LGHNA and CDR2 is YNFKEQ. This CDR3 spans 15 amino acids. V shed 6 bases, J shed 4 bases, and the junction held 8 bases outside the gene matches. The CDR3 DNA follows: TGTGCCAGCAGTAGTCCTAGCGGGGGGTCGTACGAGCAGTACTTC. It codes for CASSSPSGGSYEQYF.

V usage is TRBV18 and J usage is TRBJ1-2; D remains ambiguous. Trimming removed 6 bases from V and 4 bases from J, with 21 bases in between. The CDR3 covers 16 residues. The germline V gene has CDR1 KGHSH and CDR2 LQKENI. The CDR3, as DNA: TGTGCCAGCTCCTCCATTAGTCCCTTTTTAAGCTATGGCTACACCTTC. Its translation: CASSSISPFLSYGYTF.

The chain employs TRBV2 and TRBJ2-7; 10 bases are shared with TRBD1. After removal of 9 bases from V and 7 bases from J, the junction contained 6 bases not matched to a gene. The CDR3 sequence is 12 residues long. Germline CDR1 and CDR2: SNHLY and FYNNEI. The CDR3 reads CARGQGGGEQYF. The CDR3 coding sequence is TGTGCCAGAGGACAGGGGGGTGGAGAGCAGTACTTC.

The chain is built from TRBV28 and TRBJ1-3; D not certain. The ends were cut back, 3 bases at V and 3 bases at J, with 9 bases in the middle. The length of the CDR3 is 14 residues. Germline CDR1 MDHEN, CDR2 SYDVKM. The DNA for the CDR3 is TGTGCCAGCAGTTTGAGCCCCGGTGGAAACACCATATATTTT. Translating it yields CASSLSPGGNTIYF. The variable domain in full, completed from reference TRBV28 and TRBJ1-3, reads DVKVTQSSRYLVKRTGEKVFLECVQDMDHENMFWYRQDPGLGLRLIYFSYDVKMKEKGDIPEGYSVSREKKERFSLILESASTNQTSMYLCASSLSPGGNTIYFGEGSWLTVV.

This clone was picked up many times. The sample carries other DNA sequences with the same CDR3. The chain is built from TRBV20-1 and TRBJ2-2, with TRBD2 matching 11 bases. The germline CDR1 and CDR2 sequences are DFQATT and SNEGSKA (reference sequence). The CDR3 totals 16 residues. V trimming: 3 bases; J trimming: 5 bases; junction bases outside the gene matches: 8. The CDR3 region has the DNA TGCAGTGCTAGTACTCTAGCGGGGGGCGGGACCGGGGAGCTGTTTTTT. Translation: CSASTLAGGGTGELFF.

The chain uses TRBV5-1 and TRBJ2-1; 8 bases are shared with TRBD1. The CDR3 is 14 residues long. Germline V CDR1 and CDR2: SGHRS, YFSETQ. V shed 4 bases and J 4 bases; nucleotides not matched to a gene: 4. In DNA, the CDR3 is TGCGCCAGCAGCGCACAGGGGGGATACAATGAGCAGTTCTTC. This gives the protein CASSAQGGYNEQFF.

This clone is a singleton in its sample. CDR3 loop: CASSSGLAGANSYEQYF. Here the CDR3 DNA reads TGTGCCAGCAGCTCGGGACTAGCGGGGGCCAACTCCTACGAGCAGTACTTC. The chain is built from TRBV7-8 and TRBJ2-7; 14 bases line up with TRBD2. Germline V lookup: CDR1 SGHVS, CDR2 FQNEAQ. The V segment lost 4 bases and the J segment 0 bases; nucleotides outside the gene matches: 5. There are 17 residues in the CDR3.

The CDR3 DNA reads TGTGCCAGCAGCAGAGGAGGGGCCCTTAAAACCTATGGCTACACCTTC. Amino acid sequence: CASSRGGALKTYGYTF. The chain couples TRBV21-1 to TRBJ1-2. TRBV21-1 is shown as a pseudogene. CDR3 length: 16 amino acids.

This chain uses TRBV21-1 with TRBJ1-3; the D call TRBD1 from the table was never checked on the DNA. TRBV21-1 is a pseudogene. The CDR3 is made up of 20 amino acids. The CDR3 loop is CASSKRTRQGTDAGGNTIYF. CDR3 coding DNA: TGTGCCAGCAGCAAACGAACAAGACAGGGAACAGACGCAGGAGGAAACACCATATATTTT.

CDR3 in amino acids: CASSYSTSGGIEQYF. DNA for the CDR3: TGTGCCAGCAGTTACTCGACTAGCGGGGGGATCGAGCAGTACTTC. The chain links TRBV6-5 to TRBJ2-7, with 13 bases aligning to TRBD2. Germline CDR1 and CDR2: MNHEY and SVGAGI. J was trimmed by 6 bases and V by 0 bases; bases with no gene match: 2. This CDR3 has 15 residues.

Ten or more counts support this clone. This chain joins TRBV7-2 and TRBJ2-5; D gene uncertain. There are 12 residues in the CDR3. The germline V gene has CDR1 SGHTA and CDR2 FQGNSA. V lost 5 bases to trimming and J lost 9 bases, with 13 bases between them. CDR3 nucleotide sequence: TGTGCCAGCAGCCCCGCGGTTGTGGCCCAGTACTTC. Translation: CASSPAVVAQYF.

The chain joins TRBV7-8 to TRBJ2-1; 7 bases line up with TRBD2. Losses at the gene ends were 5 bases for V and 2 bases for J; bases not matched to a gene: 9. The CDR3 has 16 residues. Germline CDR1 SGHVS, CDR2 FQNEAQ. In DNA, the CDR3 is TGTGCCAGCAGCCCGGGGGGTAGCGGAGCCTACAATGAGCAGTTCTTC. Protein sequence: CASSPGGSGAYNEQFF.

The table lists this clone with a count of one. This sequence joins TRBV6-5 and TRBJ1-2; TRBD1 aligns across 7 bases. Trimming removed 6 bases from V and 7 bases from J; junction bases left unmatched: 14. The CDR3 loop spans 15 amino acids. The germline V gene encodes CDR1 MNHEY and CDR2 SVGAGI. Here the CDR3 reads CASSATGISGSGYTF. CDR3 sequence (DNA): TGTGCCAGCAGCGCGACAGGGATCAGTGGTAGTGGCTACACCTTC.

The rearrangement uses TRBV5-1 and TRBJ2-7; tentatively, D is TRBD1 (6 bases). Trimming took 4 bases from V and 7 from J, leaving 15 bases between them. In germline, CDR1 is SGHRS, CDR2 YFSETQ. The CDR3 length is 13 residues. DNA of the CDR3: TGCGCCAGCAGCCCCTCAGGGGTGGGTGAGCAGTACTTC. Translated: CASSPSGVGEQYF.

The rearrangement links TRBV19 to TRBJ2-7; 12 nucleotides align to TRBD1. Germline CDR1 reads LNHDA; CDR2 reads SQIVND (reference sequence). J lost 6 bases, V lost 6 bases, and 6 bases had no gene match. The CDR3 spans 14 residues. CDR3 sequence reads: CASSDRDRGREQYF. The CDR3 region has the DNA TGTGCCAGTAGCGACCGGGACAGGGGGCGCGAGCAGTACTTC.

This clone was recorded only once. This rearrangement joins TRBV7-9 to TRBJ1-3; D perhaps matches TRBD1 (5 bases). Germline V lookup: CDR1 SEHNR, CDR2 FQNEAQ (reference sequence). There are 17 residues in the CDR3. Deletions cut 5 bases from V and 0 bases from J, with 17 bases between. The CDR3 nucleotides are TGTGCCAGCAGCCACGACTCGCAGGGATTCTCTGGAAACACCATATATTTT. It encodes CASSHDSQGFSGNTIYF.

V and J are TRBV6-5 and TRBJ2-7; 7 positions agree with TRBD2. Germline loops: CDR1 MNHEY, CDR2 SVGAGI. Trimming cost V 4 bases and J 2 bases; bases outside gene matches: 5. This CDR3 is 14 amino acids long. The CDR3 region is CASSWEGRAYEQYF. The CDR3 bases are TGTGCCAGCAGTTGGGAGGGCCGGGCCTACGAGCAGTACTTC.

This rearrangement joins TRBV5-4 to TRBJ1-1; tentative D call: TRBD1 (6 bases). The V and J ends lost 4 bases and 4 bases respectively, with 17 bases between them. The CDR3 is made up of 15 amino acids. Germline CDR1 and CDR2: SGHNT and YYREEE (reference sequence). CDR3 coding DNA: TGTGCCAGCAGCGCAAAACAGGGTGGGAGCACTGAAGCTTTCTTT. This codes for CASSAKQGGSTEAFF.

CDR3 loop: CASSLFTGAGELFF. CDR3 coding DNA: TGTGCCAGCAGCTTATTTACAGGGGCCGGGGAGCTGTTTTTT. The rearrangement links TRBV7-8 to TRBJ2-2; 7 nucleotides agree with TRBD1. Germline CDR1 SGHVS, CDR2 FQNEAQ. This CDR3 is built from 14 residues. J lost 6 bases, V lost 2 bases, and 3 bases had no gene match.

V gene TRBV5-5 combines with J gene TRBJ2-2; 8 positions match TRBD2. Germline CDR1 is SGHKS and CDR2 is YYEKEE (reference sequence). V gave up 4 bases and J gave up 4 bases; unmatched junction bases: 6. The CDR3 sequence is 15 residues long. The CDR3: CASSRIAGPTGELFF. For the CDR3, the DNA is TGTGCCAGCAGCCGGATAGCGGGGCCCACCGGGGAGCTGTTTTTT.

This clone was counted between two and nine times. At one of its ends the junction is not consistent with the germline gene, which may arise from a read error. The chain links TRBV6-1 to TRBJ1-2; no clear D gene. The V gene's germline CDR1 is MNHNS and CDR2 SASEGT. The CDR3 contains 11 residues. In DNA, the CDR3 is TGTGCCAGCAGTGAAGCATTGCGGGCATACTTC. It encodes CASSEALRAYF.

CDR3 sequence (DNA): TGTGCCAGCAGCTTGCCTCTAGCGGGGGGCCGGGCCACAGATACGCAGTATTTT. Its translation: CASSLPLAGGRATDTQYF. The rearrangement joins TRBV9 to TRBJ2-3; TRBD2 matches 11 bases. Germline trimming cut 4 bases from V and 2 bases from J; bases unmatched to any gene: 12. CDR1 is SGDLS and CDR2 is YYNGEE in the germline V gene. This CDR3 comprises 18 residues.

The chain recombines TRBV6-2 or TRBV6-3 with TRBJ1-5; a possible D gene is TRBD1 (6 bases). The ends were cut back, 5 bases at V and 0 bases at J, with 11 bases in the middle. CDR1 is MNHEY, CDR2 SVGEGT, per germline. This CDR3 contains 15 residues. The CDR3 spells CASSPGHDSNQPQHF. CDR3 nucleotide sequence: TGTGCCAGCAGTCCGGGACACGATAGCAATCAGCCCCAGCATTTT.

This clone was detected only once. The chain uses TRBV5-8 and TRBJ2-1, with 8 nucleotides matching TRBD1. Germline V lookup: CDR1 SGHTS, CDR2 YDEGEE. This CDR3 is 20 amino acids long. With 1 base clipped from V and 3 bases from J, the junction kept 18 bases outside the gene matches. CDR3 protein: CASSLSAPRGQGGLYNEQFF. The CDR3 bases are TGTGCCAGCAGCTTGTCGGCCCCCCGAGGACAGGGAGGCCTCTACAATGAGCAGTTCTTC.

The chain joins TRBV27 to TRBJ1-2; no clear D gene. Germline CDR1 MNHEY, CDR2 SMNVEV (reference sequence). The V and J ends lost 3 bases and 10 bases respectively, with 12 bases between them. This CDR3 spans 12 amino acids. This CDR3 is CASSLYGVDYTF. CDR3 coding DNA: TGTGCCAGCAGTTTGTACGGGGTTGACTACACCTTC.